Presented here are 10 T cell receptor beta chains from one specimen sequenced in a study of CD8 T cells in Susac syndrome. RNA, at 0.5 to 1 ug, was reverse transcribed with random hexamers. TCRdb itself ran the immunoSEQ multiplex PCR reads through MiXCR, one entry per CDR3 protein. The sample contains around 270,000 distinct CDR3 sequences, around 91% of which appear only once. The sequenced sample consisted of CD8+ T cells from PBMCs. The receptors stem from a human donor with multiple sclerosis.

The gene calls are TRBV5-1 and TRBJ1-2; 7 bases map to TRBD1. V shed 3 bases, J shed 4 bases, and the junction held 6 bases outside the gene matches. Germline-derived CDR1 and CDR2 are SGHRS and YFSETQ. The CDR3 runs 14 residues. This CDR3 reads CASSSSGGGYGYTF. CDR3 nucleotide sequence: TGCGCCAGCAGCTCCTCAGGGGGGGGCTATGGCTACACCTTC.

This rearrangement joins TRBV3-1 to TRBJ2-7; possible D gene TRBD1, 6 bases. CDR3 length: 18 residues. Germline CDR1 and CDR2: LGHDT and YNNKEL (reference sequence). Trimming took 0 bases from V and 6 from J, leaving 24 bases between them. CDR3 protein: CASSQDVWKGHPKSEQYF. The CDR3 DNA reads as TGTGCCAGCAGCCAAGATGTTTGGAAGGGACACCCTAAGTCCGAGCAGTACTTC.

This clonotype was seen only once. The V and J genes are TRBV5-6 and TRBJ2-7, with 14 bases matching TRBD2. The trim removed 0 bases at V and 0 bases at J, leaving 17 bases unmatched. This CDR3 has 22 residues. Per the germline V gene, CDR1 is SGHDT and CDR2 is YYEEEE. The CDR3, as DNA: TGTGCCAGCAGCTTGGGGACACCCAGACTAGCGGGAGGGCCCCGCCTCTCCTACGAGCAGTACTTC. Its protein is CASSLGTPRLAGGPRLSYEQYF.

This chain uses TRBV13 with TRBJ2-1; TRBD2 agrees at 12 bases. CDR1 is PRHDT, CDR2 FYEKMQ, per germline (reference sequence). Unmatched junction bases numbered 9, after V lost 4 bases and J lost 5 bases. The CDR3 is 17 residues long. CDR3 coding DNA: TGTGCCAGCAGCTCGGGGGAACTAGCGGGAGGTCACAATGAGCAGTTCTTC. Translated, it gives CASSSGELAGGHNEQFF.

The CDR3 nucleotides read TGTGCCATCAGTGAGTCGAGGTCTAGCGGGCAGGGAATCACAGATACGCAGTATTTT. This sequence encodes CAISESRSSGQGITDTQYF. This chain uses TRBV10-3 with TRBJ2-3, with 8 positions matching TRBD2. The junction had 13 bases not matched to a gene; V was cut back by 0 bases and J by 2 bases. The length of the CDR3 is 19 residues. The germline gives CDR1 ENHRY, CDR2 SYGVKD.

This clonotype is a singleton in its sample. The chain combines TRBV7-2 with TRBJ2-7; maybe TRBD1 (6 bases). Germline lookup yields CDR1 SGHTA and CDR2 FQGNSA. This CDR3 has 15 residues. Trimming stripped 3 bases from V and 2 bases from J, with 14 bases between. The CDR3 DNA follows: TGTGCCAGCAGCTTTACAGGGTTAGGGACCTACGAGCAGTACTTC. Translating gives CASSFTGLGTYEQYF.

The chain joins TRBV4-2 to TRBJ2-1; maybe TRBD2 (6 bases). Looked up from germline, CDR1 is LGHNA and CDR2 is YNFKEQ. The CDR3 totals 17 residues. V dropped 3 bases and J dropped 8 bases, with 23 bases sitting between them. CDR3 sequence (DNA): TGTGCCAGCAGCCAGGGGGACTCTCTGCCCCATATCTATGAGCAGTTCTTC. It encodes CASSQGDSLPHIYEQFF.

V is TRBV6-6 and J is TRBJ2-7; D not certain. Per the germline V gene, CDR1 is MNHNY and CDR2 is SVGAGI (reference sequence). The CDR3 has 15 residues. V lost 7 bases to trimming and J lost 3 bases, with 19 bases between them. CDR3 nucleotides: TGTGCCAGCACCAGTGGGCCGCCGGATTACTACGAGCAGTACTTC. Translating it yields CASTSGPPDYYEQYF.

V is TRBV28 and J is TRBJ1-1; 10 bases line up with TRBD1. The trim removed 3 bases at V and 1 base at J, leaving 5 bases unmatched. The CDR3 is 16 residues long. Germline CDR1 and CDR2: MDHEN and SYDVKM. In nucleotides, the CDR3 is TGTGCCAGCAGTTTCGCCCGGACAGGGGGGAACACTGAAGCTTTCTTT. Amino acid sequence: CASSFARTGGNTEAFF.

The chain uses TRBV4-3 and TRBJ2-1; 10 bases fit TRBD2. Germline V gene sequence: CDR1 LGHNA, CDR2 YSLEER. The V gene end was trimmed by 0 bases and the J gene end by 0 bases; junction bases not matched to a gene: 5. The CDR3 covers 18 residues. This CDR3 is CASSQEASGGASYNEQFF. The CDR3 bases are TGCGCCAGCAGCCAAGAGGCTAGCGGGGGCGCCTCCTACAATGAGCAGTTCTTC.